Following are 25 T cell receptor beta chains from one sample sequenced in a study of T cell responses to AZD1222 COVID-19 vaccine. Method: immunoSEQ multiplex PCR; TCRdb's copy keeps in-frame clones and lacks some. The data show under 200,000 clones, more than 70% seen once. The sample here was peripheral blood, taken 28 days after the second AZD1222 dose. All receptors come from an adult who received the AZD1222 COVID-19 vaccine.

The genes are TRBV6-5 and TRBJ2-7, with 7 positions matching TRBD1. There are 14 residues in the CDR3. The germline V gene encodes CDR1 MNHEY and CDR2 SVGAGI. Trimming cost V 6 bases and J 3 bases; bases outside gene matches: 8. The CDR3 region is CASRQPGQLYEQYF. Written as DNA, the CDR3 is TGTGCCAGCAGACAACCGGGACAGCTCTACGAGCAGTACTTC.

This clone was seen once. The V call is TRBV23-1, the J call TRBJ2-3; 8 bases fit TRBD2. TRBV23-1 is an open reading frame whose function is uncertain. J gave up 2 bases and V 2 bases, and 18 bases lay outside the gene matches. CDR3 size: 20 residues. CDR3 protein: CASSQNIALAGHTVTDTQYF. CDR3 DNA: TGCGCCAGCAGTCAAAATATCGCGTTAGCGGGACATACTGTCACAGATACGCAGTATTTT.

V is TRBV4-1 and J is TRBJ2-4, with TRBD1 as a possible D gene (6 bases). With 5 bases removed from V and 7 bases from J, the gap between germline ends came to 18 bases. The CDR3 is 15 amino acids. CDR1 is MGHRA and CDR2 is YSYEKL in the germline V gene. CDR3 DNA: TGCGCCAGCAGCTTGGGGGACACCCTGGGGAACATTCAGTACTTC. Translated, it gives CASSLGDTLGNIQYF.

On this clone: At the DNA level, this CDR3 is encoded by other sequences in the same sample as well. The chain employs TRBV6-1 and TRBJ2-5, with no clear D. In germline, CDR1 is MNHNS, CDR2 SASEGT. V lost 1 base and J lost 4, with 7 bases in between. The CDR3 sequence is 13 residues long. The CDR3 nucleotides are TGTGCCAGCAGTGAAGTACGAGGAGAGACCCAGTACTTC. Its translation: CASSEVRGETQYF.

The chain uses TRBV7-6 and TRBJ1-5, with D perhaps matching TRBD1 (6 bases). Germline V CDR1 and CDR2: SGHVS, FNYEAQ. V was clipped by 3 bases and J by 2 bases, with 17 bases between them. The CDR3 spans 17 residues. The CDR3 sequence is CASSFTPRGNGNQPQHF. The CDR3 DNA reads TGTGCCAGCAGCTTCACTCCGAGGGGGAATGGCAATCAGCCCCAGCATTTT.

This chain connects TRBV7-2 to TRBJ2-1; D is unresolved. Trimming removed 5 bases from V and 9 bases from J, with 5 bases in between. The CDR3 runs to 10 residues. Germline lookup yields CDR1 SGHTA and CDR2 FQGNSA. DNA of the CDR3: TGTGCCAGCAGCCCAAGTGAGCAGTTCTTC. It specifies CASSPSEQFF.

The V gene is TRBV27, the J gene TRBJ1-4, with D possibly being TRBD1 (5 bases). Germline V lookup: CDR1 MNHEY, CDR2 SMNVEV (reference sequence). This CDR3 region has 14 residues. Trimming left V 4 bases short and J 5 bases short, with 11 bases between. CDR3 DNA: TGTGCCAGCAGTTCGAACCGGGGGAATGAAAAACTGTTTTTT. It yields the protein CASSSNRGNEKLFF. Filled out from reference TRBV27 and TRBJ1-4, the complete variable domain reads EAQVTQNPRYLITVTGKKLTVTCSQNMNHEYMSWYRQDPGLGLRQIYYSMNVEVTDKGDVPEGYKVSRKEKRNFPLILESPSPNQTSLYFCASSSNRGNEKLFFGSGTQLSVL.

The chain is built from TRBV25-1 and TRBJ2-3; D assignment may be TRBD1 or TRBD2 (5 bases each). This CDR3 spans 13 amino acids. Trimming removed 3 bases at V and 6 bases at J, with 10 bases between. The germline gives CDR1 MGHDK, CDR2 SYGVNS. Here the CDR3 DNA reads TGTGCCAGCAGTGATTGGGGGATCGATACGCAGTATTTT. It yields the protein CASSDWGIDTQYF. The whole variable domain, remainder taken from reference TRBV25-1 and TRBJ2-3, is EADIYQTPRYLVIGTGKKITLECSQTMGHDKMYWYQQDPGMELHLIHYSYGVNSTEKGDLSSESTVSRIRTEHFPLTLESARPSHTSQYLCASSDWGIDTQYFGPGTRLTVL.

This clone was seen only once. The gene calls are TRBV21-1 and TRBJ2-7. TRBV21-1 is an annotated pseudogene. The CDR3 consists of 13 residues. CDR3 sequence: CASSKAVIYEQYF. For the CDR3, the DNA is TGTGCCAGCAGCAAAGCGGTCATTTACGAGCAGTACTTC.

The rearrangement links TRBV19 to TRBJ2-4, with D perhaps matching TRBD2 (5 bases). The length of the CDR3 is 14 residues. Germline CDR1 is LNHDA and CDR2 is SQIVND (reference sequence). Trimming shortened V by 5 bases and J by 2 bases, and 10 bases separated the two germline ends. CDR3 sequence (DNA): TGTGCCAGTAGTGAGGGCGATTCCAAAAACATTCAGTACTTC. It translates to CASSEGDSKNIQYF.

The chain uses TRBV28 and TRBJ2-2; the D is unclear. Trimming took 0 bases from V and 5 from J, leaving 13 bases between them. CDR3 size: 16 residues. Germline lookup yields CDR1 MDHEN and CDR2 SYDVKM. The CDR3 here is CASSLWAEVRTGELFF. CDR3 DNA: TGTGCCAGCAGTTTATGGGCCGAGGTACGGACCGGGGAGCTGTTTTTT.

The gene calls are TRBV3-1 (or the pseudogene TRBV3-2) and TRBJ2-1, with unresolved D. Germline V gene lookup returns CDR1 LGHDT and CDR2 YNNKEL (reference sequence). This CDR3 comprises 14 residues. Trimming stripped 3 bases from V and 4 bases from J, with 10 bases between. The CDR3, as DNA: TGTGCCAGCAGCCATAAGCGACAATACAATGAGCAGTTCTTC. As protein: CASSHKRQYNEQFF.

This CDR3 reads CASSSPGLRPNTGELFF. In nucleotides, the CDR3 is TGTGCCAGCAGTTCCCCGGGACTCCGACCGAACACCGGGGAGCTGTTTTTT. The chain combines TRBV27 with TRBJ2-2, with D possibly TRBD2 on 6 matching bases. The CDR3 sequence is 17 residues long. The germline gives CDR1 MNHEY, CDR2 SMNVEV (reference sequence). V was pared by 4 bases and J by 0 bases, with 15 bases between.

CDR3 region: CASSYNPGQGNSPLHF. CDR3 DNA: TGTGCCAGCAGTTACAATCCGGGACAGGGTAATTCACCCCTCCACTTT. The chain couples TRBV6-5 to TRBJ1-6, with 9 bases identical to TRBD1. The germline V gene has CDR1 MNHEY and CDR2 SVGAGI. There are 16 residues in the CDR3. V shed 2 bases, J shed 6 bases, and the junction held 5 bases outside the gene matches.

The CDR3 DNA reads as TGTGCCAGCAGCTCATTATTGGGGGGGGAGACCCAGTACTTC. The encoded protein is CASSSLLGGETQYF. The rearrangement links TRBV7-9 to TRBJ2-5, with TRBD2 matching 7 bases. The CDR3 consists of 14 residues. Germline V gives CDR1 SEHNR, CDR2 FQNEAQ (reference sequence). The trim removed 4 bases at V and 5 bases at J, leaving 7 bases unmatched.

The rearrangement links TRBV11-2 to TRBJ2-7; maybe TRBD1 (6 bases). The length of the CDR3 is 12 residues. Germline loops: CDR1 SGHAT, CDR2 FQNNGV. V lost 5 bases and J 5 bases, leaving 10 bases between the germline ends. This CDR3 is CASSIGTNEQYF. In nucleotides, the CDR3 is TGTGCCAGCAGCATCGGGACAAACGAGCAGTACTTC.

V usage is TRBV3-1 (or the pseudogene TRBV3-2) and J usage is TRBJ2-3; D possibly corresponds to TRBD2 (6 bases). The CDR3 length is 14 residues. Germline CDR1 LGHDT, CDR2 YNNKEL (reference sequence). With 1 base removed from V and 4 bases from J, the gap between germline ends came to 9 bases. The DNA of the CDR3 is TGTGCCAGCAGCCAAGCCGGGGGAGCAGATACGCAGTATTTT. Its protein is CASSQAGGADTQYF.

The V call is TRBV10-3, the J call TRBJ1-3; D gene ambiguous. Germline V lookup: CDR1 ENHRY, CDR2 SYGVKD. The CDR3 sequence is 15 residues long. Trimming removed 0 bases from V and 0 bases from J, with 6 bases in between. This CDR3 is CAISESIISGNTIYF. The CDR3 DNA sequence: TGTGCCATCAGTGAGTCGATCATCTCTGGAAACACCATATATTTT.

This clone is a singleton in its sample. The chain uses TRBV30 and TRBJ1-1; 7 bases agree with TRBD1. The CDR3 length is 12 residues. The germline gives CDR1 GTSNPN, CDR2 SVGIG (reference sequence). The junction had 6 bases not matched to a gene; V was cut back by 7 bases and J by 4 bases. CDR3 sequence: CAFSGGPTEAFF. CDR3 nucleotide sequence: TGTGCCTTTTCAGGGGGGCCCACTGAAGCTTTCTTT. The full variable domain, completed using reference TRBV30 and TRBJ1-1, is SQTIHQWPATLVQPVGSPLSLECTVEGTSNPNLYWYRQAAGRGLQLLFYSVGIGQISSEVPQNLSASRPQDRQFILSSKKLLLSDSGFYLCAFSGGPTEAFFGQGTRLTVV.

The CDR3 reads CSVGLGMSGQPQHF. CDR3 nucleotide sequence: TGCAGCGTTGGCCTTGGGATGTCGGGTCAGCCCCAGCATTTT. The genes are TRBV29-1 and TRBJ1-5; D is ambiguous. The CDR3 contains 14 residues. Trimming shortened V by 4 bases and J by 6 bases, and 16 bases separated the two germline ends. CDR1 is SQVTM and CDR2 is ANQGSEA in the germline V gene.

The chain links TRBV6-5 to TRBJ1-1; a weak D match, TRBD1 (6 bases). CDR3 length: 13 amino acids. Trimming took 8 bases from V and 0 from J, leaving 10 bases between them. Germline lookup yields CDR1 MNHEY and CDR2 SVGAGI. The DNA for the CDR3 is TGTGCCAGCGCACAGGGAATGAACACTGAAGCTTTCTTT. Encoded protein: CASAQGMNTEAFF.

The chain has TRBV5-1 and TRBJ1-5; D call uncertain. CDR1 is SGHRS, CDR2 YFSETQ, per germline. This CDR3 is built from 15 residues. V was shortened by 4 bases and J by 0 bases, with 11 bases between the two germline ends. This CDR3 reads CASSHDGNSNQPQHF. CDR3 sequence (DNA): TGCGCCAGCAGCCATGACGGAAATAGCAATCAGCCCCAGCATTTT.

This chain joins TRBV7-2 and TRBJ1-5, with unresolved D. Germline CDR1 reads SGHTA; CDR2 reads FQGNSA. The CDR3 totals 13 residues. Trimming pared 5 bases from V and 4 bases from J, leaving 9 bases between. CDR3 amino acids: CASSLQLNQPQHF. The CDR3 coding sequence is TGTGCCAGCAGCCTCCAGTTAAATCAGCCCCAGCATTTT.

The V gene is TRBV28, the J gene TRBJ2-7, with TRBD1 matching over 9 bases. The CDR3 extends over 14 amino acids. The ends lost 3 bases at V and 7 bases at J; junction bases unmatched: 7. Looked up from germline, CDR1 is MDHEN and CDR2 is SYDVKM. DNA for the CDR3: TGTGCCAGCAGTTTTGGGGACAGGGATGGAGAGCAGTACTTC. The encoded protein is CASSFGDRDGEQYF.

The chain uses TRBV28 and TRBJ1-2; D might be TRBD1 (6 bases). V lost 3 bases to trimming and J lost 2 bases, with 10 bases between them. This CDR3 is built from 14 residues. From germline, CDR1 is MDHEN and CDR2 SYDVKM. CDR3 DNA sequence: TGTGCCAGCAGTTTTGCAGGGGAGAACTATGGCTACACCTTC. Its protein product is CASSFAGENYGYTF.